These 3 T cell receptor beta chains originate from one sample sequenced in a study of T-cell reconstitution after alpha-beta-depleted transplantation in children (dated by TCRdb to 2016 to 2017). In light of the paper, this sample's treatment or condition label describes: allogeneic hematopoietic cell transplantation with graft depleted of TCRalphabeta T cells and CD19 B cells. The protocol used for the library was PCR. Sequencing instrument: Illumina HiSeq 2500. TCR library preparation used molecular barcoding, with unique molecular identifiers applied to normalize quantification of the TCRbeta repertoire. The raw public data were reprocessed by TCRdb itself: fastp quality trimming at Q25, MiXCR clonotype calling, in-frame beta chains only. CDR3 protein sequences are deduplicated, and each keeps its most common genes and DNA. The sample table holds roughly 490,000 distinct CDR3 sequences, of which approximately 10% were seen once. Approximately 14% of the sample is in the top ten clones.

This specimen consisted of PBMCs, mostly from graft donor cells, obtained 180 days after TCRalphabeta/CD19-depleted stem cell transplant. The receptor source for this set is a female patient between 2 and 15 years old who had a stem cell transplant for aplastic anemia, so the T cells may come from the graft donor.

As regards this clonotype: Sequence at one end of the junction differs from germline and may be a read error. The chain joins TRBV7-3 to TRBJ1-5; possibly TRBD1 for D (5 bases). CDR1 is SGHTA and CDR2 is FQGTGA in the germline V gene. This CDR3 region has 16 residues. This chain's CDR3 is CASRLMGGSSDQPQHF. The CDR3 nucleotides read TGTGCCAGCAGATTAATGGGGGGTTCATCTGATCAGCCCCAGCATTTT.

This clonotype was seen repeatedly, ten times or more. Sequence at one end of the junction differs from germline and may be a read error. The DNA for the CDR3 is TGTGCCAGCAGCTTGGGGGGGCCCTACAATGAGCAGTTCTTC. Translation: CASSLGGPYNEQFF. J is TRBJ2-1 and V is TRBV5-1; TRBD2 is a possible D gene (7 bases). The CDR3 extends over 14 amino acids. In germline, CDR1 is SGHRS, CDR2 YFSETQ.

The gene calls are TRBV5-6 and TRBJ2-3; 7 nucleotides align to TRBD2. The CDR3 length is 16 residues. V shed 3 bases, J shed 0 bases, and the junction held 7 bases outside the gene matches. The germline V gene encodes CDR1 SGHDT and CDR2 YYEEEE. In DNA, the CDR3 is TGTGCCAGCAGCTGGGATTATAGCGGGAGCACAGATACGCAGTATTTT. Amino acid sequence: CASSWDYSGSTDTQYF.